This T cell receptor beta chain was captured in a study of regulatory T cells in long-lasting Graves disease. Study-level points and caveats: Persistent Graves' patients showed reduced TCR diversity versus newly diagnosed patients.

To make TCR beta libraries, researchers used iRepertoire HTBI primers and Arm-PCR of CDR3 regions. TCRdb reprocessed the multiplex PCR reads via MiXCR and lists one record per CDR3 protein. The sample contains approximately 490,000 distinct CDR3 sequences, 16% of which appear only once. This clonotype was picked up many times. Its antigen is not identified. Germline assignment: CDR1 MNHEY and CDR2 SMNVEV (reference sequence). The CDR3 covers 14 residues. V was pared by 5 bases and J by 6 bases, with 15 bases between. Time point defined: newly diagnosed GD, antithyroid drugs for less than 3 months. RNA isolated from PBMCs was used to make the TCR library. These data also featured in a second study, about T cells in Graves' hyperthyroidism and ophthalmopathy.

The rearrangement uses TRBV27 and TRBJ2-3; D is possibly TRBD2 (7 bases). The receptor's source is a man in his forties with Graves disease. Sequenced here: peripheral blood mononuclear cells (PBMCs), sampled at new diagnosis, from a patient treated with antithyroid drugs. The CDR3 loop is CASSPLWGGDTQYF. The CDR3, as DNA: TGTGCCAGCAGTCCTCTGTGGGGGGGCGATACGCAGTATTTT.